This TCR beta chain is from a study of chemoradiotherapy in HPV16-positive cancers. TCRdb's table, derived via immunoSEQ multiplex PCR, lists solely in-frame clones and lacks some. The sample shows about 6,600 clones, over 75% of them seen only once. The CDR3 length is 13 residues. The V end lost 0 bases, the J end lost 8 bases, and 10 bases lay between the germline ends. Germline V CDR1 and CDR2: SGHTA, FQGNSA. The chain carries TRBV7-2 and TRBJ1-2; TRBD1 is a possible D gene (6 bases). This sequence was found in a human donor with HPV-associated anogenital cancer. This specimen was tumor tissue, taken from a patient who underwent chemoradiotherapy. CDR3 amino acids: CASSLAGGEGYTF. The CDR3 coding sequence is TGTGCCAGCAGCTTAGCAGGGGGGGAAGGCTACACCTTC.